Below are 4 T cell receptor beta chains sequenced from a single sample in a study of blood T cells in healthy people across ages. Primed by a sample-barcoded 5' primer and a J-beta primer mix, a second PCR proceeded for about 6 to 11 cycles. TCRdb re-called the 5' RACE reads with MiXCR, one entry per CDR3 protein. There are roughly 860,000 distinct CDR3 sequences in the sample; 55% to 65% occur only once, and roughly 26% lies in the top ten. The specimen sequenced was blood. These TCRs come from a man aged 30-40 years in good health.

The V and J genes are TRBV7-3 and TRBJ2-3; the D gene is possibly TRBD2 (5 bases). V lost 1 base and J lost 4, with 18 bases in between. Germline lookup yields CDR1 SGHTA and CDR2 FQGTGA. This CDR3 is built from 17 residues. The CDR3 here is CASSLKGIGGGADTQYF. CDR3 nucleotides: TGTGCCAGCAGCTTAAAGGGAATTGGTGGAGGCGCAGATACGCAGTATTTT.

To note about this clonotype: An end of the junction does not agree with germline; a read error may underlie this. J is TRBJ2-1 and V is TRBV9, with D perhaps matching TRBD1 or TRBD2 (6 bases each). The germline V gene has CDR1 SGDLS and CDR2 YYNGEE. There are 14 residues in the CDR3. This CDR3 reads CASSVAGAHKEQFF. CDR3 nucleotide sequence: TGTGCCAGCAGCGTAGCGGGGGCCCACAAGGAGCAGTTCTTC.

The V and J genes are TRBV10-3 and TRBJ2-4; D might be TRBD2 (6 bases). The germline V and J ends were trimmed by 2 bases and 13 bases, with 21 bases remaining between them. The CDR3 has 15 residues. Germline V gives CDR1 ENHRY, CDR2 SYGVKD. The CDR3 sequence is CAISEAGRGTSEQYF. Here the CDR3 DNA reads TGTGCCATCAGTGAGGCGGGACGGGGAACGTCTGAGCAGTACTTC.

The rearrangement joins TRBV11-2 to TRBJ1-2, with 8 positions matching TRBD1. The V gene end was trimmed by 3 bases and the J gene end by 8 bases; junction bases not matched to a gene: 11. CDR1 is SGHAT and CDR2 is FQNNGV in the germline V gene. This CDR3 has 15 residues. This CDR3 reads CASSFDRGRALGYTF. In DNA form, the CDR3 reads TGTGCCAGCAGCTTCGACAGGGGCCGTGCATTGGGCTACACCTTC.